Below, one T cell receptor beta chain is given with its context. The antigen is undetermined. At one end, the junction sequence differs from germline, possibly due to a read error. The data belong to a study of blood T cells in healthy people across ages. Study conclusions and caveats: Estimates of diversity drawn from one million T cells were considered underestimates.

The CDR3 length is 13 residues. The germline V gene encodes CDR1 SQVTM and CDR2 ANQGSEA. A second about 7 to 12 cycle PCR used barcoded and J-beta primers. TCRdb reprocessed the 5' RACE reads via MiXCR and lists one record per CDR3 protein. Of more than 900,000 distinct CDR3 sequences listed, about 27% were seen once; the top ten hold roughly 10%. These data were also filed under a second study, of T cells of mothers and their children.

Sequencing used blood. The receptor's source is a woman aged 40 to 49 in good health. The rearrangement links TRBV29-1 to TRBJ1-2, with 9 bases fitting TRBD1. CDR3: CSVGQGKEYGHTF. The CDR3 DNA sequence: TGCAGCGTGGGACAGGGTAAAGAATATGGCCACACCTTC.